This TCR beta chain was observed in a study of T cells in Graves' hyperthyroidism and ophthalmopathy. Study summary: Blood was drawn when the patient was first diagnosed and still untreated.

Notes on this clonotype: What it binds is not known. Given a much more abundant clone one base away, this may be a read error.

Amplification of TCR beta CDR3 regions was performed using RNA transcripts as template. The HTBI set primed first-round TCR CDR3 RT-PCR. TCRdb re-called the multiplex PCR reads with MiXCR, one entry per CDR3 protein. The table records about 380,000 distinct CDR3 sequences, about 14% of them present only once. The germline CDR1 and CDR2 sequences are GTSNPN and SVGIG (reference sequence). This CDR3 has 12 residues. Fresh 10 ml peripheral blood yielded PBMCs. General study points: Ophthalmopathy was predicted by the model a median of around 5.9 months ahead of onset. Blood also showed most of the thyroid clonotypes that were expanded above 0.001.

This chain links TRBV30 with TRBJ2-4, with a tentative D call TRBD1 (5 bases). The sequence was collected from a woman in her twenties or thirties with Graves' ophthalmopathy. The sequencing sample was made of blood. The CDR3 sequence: CARSGQKNIQYF. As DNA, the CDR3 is TGTGCCCGGAGTGGACAAAAAAACATTCAGTACTTC.